Shown below are 25 T cell receptor beta chains from a single sample sequenced in a study of CD8 T cells in ankylosing spondylitis. The antigens of these receptors remain unknown. General study points: Several highly homologous variants formed a TCR beta motif that appeared characteristic of ankylosing spondylitis blood.

Using its own MiXCR run on the 5' RACE reads, TCRdb lists one record per CDR3 protein. The data hold approximately 500,000 distinct CDR3 sequences, with roughly 13% observed a single time. The source material was blood, either unsorted or a sorted T cell fraction (not recorded which). These receptor sequences come from a male donor with ankylosing spondylitis.

This clonotype was observed a handful of times. The chain carries TRBV18 and TRBJ1-1; D remains unclear. Germline CDR1 is KGHSH and CDR2 is LQKENI. CDR3 size: 14 residues. The V gene lost 0 bases and the J gene lost 3 bases, with 8 bases spanning the gap. The CDR3 DNA sequence: TGTGCCAGCTCACCACCGTCCGGGGACACTGAAGCTTTCTTT. Protein: CASSPPSGDTEAFF.

This clonotype was picked up a small number of times. This rearrangement joins TRBV7-2 to TRBJ2-7; no reliable D call. The CDR3 runs to 13 residues. Looked up from germline, CDR1 is SGHTA and CDR2 is FQGNSA. V was clipped by 0 bases and J by 2 bases, with 5 bases between them. The CDR3 loop reads CASSLAHAYEQYF. As DNA, the CDR3 is TGTGCCAGCAGCTTAGCCCATGCCTACGAGCAGTACTTC.

At least ten counts were recorded for this clonotype. V usage is TRBV5-1 and J usage is TRBJ2-2, with D hard to call. This CDR3 is 14 amino acids long. V lost 5 bases and J lost 4, with 12 bases in between. Germline V gene lookup returns CDR1 SGHRS and CDR2 YFSETQ. The CDR3 DNA follows: TGCGCCAGCAGTGTGCAGGAGTTCACCGGGGAGCTGTTTTTT. It translates to CASSVQEFTGELFF.

This clonotype was detected a few times. The rearrangement links TRBV20-1 to TRBJ1-2; D may be TRBD1 (5 bases). Deletions cut 0 bases from V and 7 bases from J, with 18 bases between. The CDR3 spans 15 residues. Looked up from germline, CDR1 is DFQATT and CDR2 is SNEGSKA (reference sequence). The CDR3 spells CSARDLARGARGYTF. The DNA of the CDR3 is TGCAGTGCTAGAGACTTGGCTAGGGGCGCTCGTGGCTACACCTTC.

This clonotype has just a few counts. The chain recombines TRBV25-1 with TRBJ2-7, with D uncertain. Trimming removed 0 bases from V and 6 bases from J, with 0 bases in between. The CDR3 has 10 residues. CDR1 and CDR2 (germline): MGHDK, SYGVNS. DNA for the CDR3: TGTGCCAGCAGTGAATACGAGCAGTACTTC. It specifies CASSEYEQYF.

The CDR3, as DNA: TGTGCCAGCAGCCCACAGGGAATCGAGCAAGAGACCCAGTACTTC. Translated, it gives CASSPQGIEQETQYF. V usage is TRBV14 and J usage is TRBJ2-5; tentatively, D is TRBD1 (6 bases). The V gene lost 4 bases and the J gene lost 2 bases, with 14 bases spanning the gap. The CDR3 contains 15 residues. Germline assignment: CDR1 SGHDN and CDR2 FVKESK.

V and J are TRBV5-6 and TRBJ2-5; 8 positions match TRBD1. CDR1 and CDR2 from the germline V gene are SGHDT and YYEEEE. This CDR3 region has 15 residues. Trimming removed 0 bases from V and 5 bases from J; junction bases left unmatched: 6. CDR3 sequence: CASSLGGNRGETQYF. CDR3 in DNA: TGTGCCAGCAGCTTGGGGGGAAACAGGGGGGAGACCCAGTACTTC.

This clonotype was detected only a few times. The V gene is TRBV7-9, the J gene TRBJ2-5; TRBD2 agrees at 8 bases. V gave up 1 base and J gave up 4 bases; unmatched junction bases: 8. The CDR3 is 16 amino acids. Germline loops: CDR1 SEHNR, CDR2 FQNEAQ (reference sequence). The CDR3 sequence is CASSLGGVLAVETQYF. The CDR3 coding sequence is TGTGCCAGCAGCTTAGGAGGAGTACTAGCGGTAGAGACCCAGTACTTC.

This clonotype was counted at least ten times. V usage is TRBV18 and J usage is TRBJ2-5; 7 bases agree with TRBD1. Looked up from germline, CDR1 is KGHSH and CDR2 is LQKENI. The CDR3 has 13 residues. The V gene end was trimmed by 8 bases and the J gene end by 2 bases; junction bases not matched to a gene: 5. CDR3 nucleotide sequence: TGTGCCAGCAGCCGGGACAGACAAGAGACCCAGTACTTC. Protein product: CASSRDRQETQYF.

This clonotype has only a few counts. CDR3 nucleotide sequence: TGCGCCAGCAGTCCTACAGGGATTGAAAAACTGTTTTTT. It translates to CASSPTGIEKLFF. This chain uses TRBV5-1 with TRBJ1-4; D is possibly TRBD1 (6 bases). V lost 5 bases to trimming and J lost 7 bases, with 12 bases between them. Germline V gene data show CDR1 as SGHRS and CDR2 as YFSETQ. The CDR3 loop spans 13 amino acids.

The chain is built from TRBV30 and TRBJ2-3; the match to TRBD1 covers 7 bases. The CDR3 spans 17 residues. Losses at the gene ends were 5 bases for V and 0 bases for J; bases not matched to a gene: 14. Germline values: CDR1 GTSNPN, CDR2 SVGIG (reference sequence). The CDR3 DNA is TGTGCCTGGGCGAGGGGGCTAGTGGGAATAAGCACAGATACGCAGTATTTT. The encoded protein is CAWARGLVGISTDTQYF.

V is TRBV7-2 and J is TRBJ1-6; D ambiguous. The CDR3 has 12 amino acids. Trimming shortened V by 4 bases and J by 14 bases, and 12 bases separated the two germline ends. Germline CDR1 reads SGHTA; CDR2 reads FQGNSA. DNA of the CDR3: TGTGCCAGCAGCTCCCCCGGGGTAACCCTCCACTTT. Amino acids: CASSSPGVTLHF.

This clonotype was seen more than once but under ten times. The V call is TRBV24-1, the J call TRBJ2-5, with D unresolved. V shed 5 bases and J shed 13 bases, with 4 bases lying between them. Per the germline V gene, CDR1 is KGHDR and CDR2 is SFDVKD. The CDR3 sequence is 8 residues long. The CDR3 here is CATSVAYF. In nucleotides, the CDR3 is TGTGCCACCAGTGTTGCGTACTTC.

V usage is TRBV12-5 and J usage is TRBJ2-3, with 9 positions matching TRBD1. Trimming took 5 bases from V and 3 from J; bases not matched to a gene: 3. This CDR3 region has 14 residues. Germline V lookup: CDR1 LGHNT, CDR2 FRNRAP. CDR3 loop: CASGRQGGTDTQYF. The CDR3, as DNA: TGTGCTAGTGGTCGACAGGGGGGAACAGATACGCAGTATTTT.

The chain combines TRBV20-1 with TRBJ2-3; possibly TRBD1 for D (5 bases). This CDR3 region has 14 residues. Germline V CDR1 and CDR2: DFQATT, SNEGSKA (reference sequence). V lost 3 bases to trimming and J lost 0 bases, with 10 bases between them. In nucleotides, the CDR3 is TGCAGTGCTAGTAGGGGTGTTAGCACAGATACGCAGTATTTT. This translates into CSASRGVSTDTQYF.

This clonotype was counted many times. One end of the junction does not line up with germline, which may come from a read error. The rearrangement uses TRBV3-1 and TRBJ2-5, with D uncertain. Germline-derived CDR1 and CDR2 are LGHDT and YNNKEL (reference sequence). This CDR3 has 12 residues. The CDR3 DNA reads as TGCGCCAGCAGCCAAGAAGGGGAGACCCAGTACTTC. Translated: CASSQEGETQYF.

CDR3 nucleotides: TGTGCCAGCAGCTTAGTACTAGCGGACCAAGAGACCCAGTACTTC. Its protein product is CASSLVLADQETQYF. This rearrangement joins TRBV7-9 to TRBJ2-5; 8 bases agree with TRBD2. Germline values: CDR1 SEHNR, CDR2 FQNEAQ (reference sequence). This CDR3 is 15 amino acids long. Germline trimming cut 1 base from V and 0 bases from J; bases unmatched to any gene: 1.

The CDR3 protein is CASSLDLPDTQYF. CDR3 nucleotides: TGCGCCAGCAGCTTGGACCTCCCAGATACGCAGTATTTT. This rearrangement joins TRBV5-1 to TRBJ2-3; D remains ambiguous. CDR3 length: 13 residues. Trimming took off 0 bases at V and 4 bases at J, with 6 bases between the two ends. CDR1 SGHRS and CDR2 YFSETQ come from the germline V gene. The whole variable domain, remainder taken from reference TRBV5-1 and TRBJ2-3, is KAGVTQTPRYLIKTRGQQVTLSCSPISGHRSVSWYQQTPGQGLQFLFEYFSETQRNKGNFPGRFSGRQFSNSRSEMNVSTLELGDSALYLCASSLDLPDTQYFGPGTRLTVL.

This clonotype was found a few times. The genes are TRBV19 and TRBJ2-7; 10 bases align to TRBD1. There are 15 residues in the CDR3. J lost 2 bases, V lost 7 bases, and 8 bases had no gene match. CDR1 is LNHDA, CDR2 SQIVND, per germline (reference sequence). CDR3 sequence reads: CASTTPGQGPYEQYF. The CDR3 bases are TGTGCCAGTACCACCCCGGGACAGGGGCCCTACGAGCAGTACTTC.

The sample holds a few counts of this clonotype. The rearrangement joins TRBV7-9 to TRBJ2-1, with D uncertain. Germline CDR1 SEHNR, CDR2 FQNEAQ (reference sequence). The CDR3 covers 10 residues. Between the trimmed V and J ends, which lost 1 base and 13 bases, there was a span of 5 bases. The CDR3 here is CASSLDLQFF. CDR3 bases: TGTGCCAGCAGCTTAGACCTACAGTTCTTC. Variable domain in full (rest from reference TRBV7-9 and TRBJ2-1): DTGVSQNPRHKITKRGQNVTFRCDPISEHNRLYWYRQTLGQGPEFLTYFQNEAQLEKSRLLSDRFSAERPKGSFSTLEIQRTEQGDSAMYLCASSLDLQFFGPGTRLTVL.

This clonotype has just a few counts. The chain uses TRBV29-1 and TRBJ2-2; D remains unclear. Germline CDR1 SQVTM, CDR2 ANQGSEA. Between the trimmed V and J ends, which lost 6 bases and 5 bases, there was a span of 4 bases. This CDR3 is 10 amino acids long. The chain's CDR3 is CSVQTGELFF. The CDR3 region has the DNA TGCAGCGTGCAGACCGGGGAGCTGTTTTTT.

This clonotype was observed a handful of times. This chain uses TRBV20-1 with TRBJ1-5; 10 nucleotides align to TRBD1. Trimming took 5 bases from V and 5 from J; bases not matched to a gene: 3. This CDR3 is built from 13 residues. Per germline, CDR1 DFQATT and CDR2 SNEGSKA (reference sequence). CDR3 in amino acids: CSASGQGYQPQHF. The CDR3 DNA reads as TGCAGTGCTTCGGGACAGGGGTATCAGCCCCAGCATTTT.

This clonotype was seen a few times. This chain joins TRBV5-1 and TRBJ2-1, with TRBD2 identical over 11 bases. Germline V gene sequence: CDR1 SGHRS, CDR2 YFSETQ. The CDR3 has 18 amino acids. The V gene end was trimmed by 2 bases and the J gene end by 8 bases; junction bases not matched to a gene: 15. The CDR3 sequence is CASSFPRKTSGTLHEQFF. The CDR3 region has the DNA TGCGCCAGCAGCTTCCCGCGAAAGACTAGCGGGACTCTCCATGAGCAGTTCTTC.

Here the CDR3 reads CASSQEMGPNTEAFF. The CDR3 DNA is TGTGCCAGCAGCCAAGAGATGGGCCCGAACACTGAAGCTTTCTTT. V and J are TRBV3-1 and TRBJ1-1; D remains unclear. Trimming pared 0 bases from V and 1 base from J, leaving 9 bases between. The germline CDR1 and CDR2 sequences are LGHDT and YNNKEL (reference sequence). The CDR3 runs to 15 residues. Filled out from reference TRBV3-1 and TRBJ1-1, the complete variable domain reads DTAVSQTPKYLVTQMGNDKSIKCEQNLGHDTMYWYKQDSKKFLKIMFSYNNKELIINETVPNRFSPKSPDKAHLNLHINSLELGDSAVYFCASSQEMGPNTEAFFGQGTRLTVV.

This chain uses TRBV5-4 with TRBJ2-3, with 9 bases that match TRBD2. This CDR3 has 15 residues. In germline, CDR1 is SGHNT, CDR2 YYREEE (reference sequence). The V and J ends lost 5 bases and 1 base, in that order; junction bases with no gene match: 5. The CDR3 region is CASRVQREGTDTQYF. The CDR3 bases are TGTGCCAGCAGGGTACAGCGGGAGGGCACAGATACGCAGTATTTT.